The rows below give T cell receptor beta chains drawn from one sample of a study of shared clonotypes between healthy human individuals. Profiling relied on immunoSEQ multiplex PCR, and the TCRdb table lists in-frame clones only, not all of them. The repertoire includes nearly 1 million clones, approximately 80% of them detected once, and approximately 1.5% sits in the top ten. The sequencing sample was made of memory CD4+ T cells sorted from blood. The receptors originated from a man in his late teens or twenties in good health. CDR3s include the opening cysteine and the closing phenylalanine or tryptophan. The listing skips clone size in some rows; elsewhere it reads once, few, many or a size class.

CDR3: CASSFDRNTEAFF; J: TRBJ1-1; size: -; V: TRBV5-4
CDR3: CASSFILARSSVGNEQFF; J: TRBJ2-1; size: -; V: TRBV5-6
CDR3: CASSLEATGNEKLFF; J: TRBJ1-4; size: -; V: TRBV7-2
CDR3: CAISNRGKDTGELFF; J: TRBJ2-2; size: -; V: TRBV10-3
CDR3: CATSKDQLNQPQHF; J: TRBJ1-5; size: few; V: TRBV15
CDR3: CASGVRGGEETQYF; J: TRBJ2-5; size: -; V: TRBV5-1
CDR3: CASSEGGVNYGYTF; J: TRBJ1-2; size: -; V: TRBV6-1
CDR3: CASSQDTLLAEAFF; J: TRBJ1-1; size: -; V: TRBV4-3
CDR3: CASRSGTISNQPQHF; J: TRBJ1-5; size: few; V: TRBV2
CDR3: CSAAGGGELFF; J: TRBJ2-2; size: -; V: TRBV20-1
CDR3: CASSIRTATNEKLFF; J: TRBJ1-4; size: few; V: TRBV28
CDR3: CASHETTGSPLHF; J: TRBJ1-6; size: -; V: TRBV18
CDR3: CASSPSSGVNEQFF; J: TRBJ2-1; size: -; V: TRBV28
CDR3: CAWRGDTSTNEKLFF; J: TRBJ1-4; size: -; V: TRBV30
CDR3: CASTGETGEKLFF; J: TRBJ1-4; size: -; V: TRBV2
CDR3: CASSLIGTNEKLFF; J: TRBJ1-4; size: -; V: TRBV5-1
CDR3: CASTPAGASSYEQYF; J: TRBJ2-7; size: once; V: TRBV27
CDR3: CASSLADSFTNYGYTF; J: TRBJ1-2; size: -; V: TRBV5-1
CDR3: CASSQSGTAYEQYF; J: TRBJ2-7; size: -; V: TRBV5-1
CDR3: CASGRLGEQYF; J: TRBJ2-7; size: -; V: TRBV25-1
CDR3: CASRPGQGEQYF; J: TRBJ2-7; size: -; V: TRBV6-6
CDR3: CASSLGQANYEQYF; J: TRBJ2-7; size: -; V: TRBV11-2
CDR3: CAWRNAWPTFNRRNTGELFF; J: TRBJ2-2; size: -; V: TRBV30
CDR3: CAWSVLLGTGPIF; J: TRBJ2-7; size: -; V: TRBV30
CDR3: CSVGQLSEAFF; J: TRBJ1-1; size: -; V: TRBV29-1
CDR3: CASSEGSMGRNFGYTF; J: TRBJ1-2; size: -; V: TRBV5-1
CDR3: CASRAQRTEAFF; J: TRBJ1-1; size: once; V: TRBV28
CDR3: CASSRGRDDNEQFF; J: TRBJ2-1; size: -; V: TRBV11-3
CDR3: CASSARVNYGYTF; J: TRBJ1-2; size: once; V: TRBV9
CDR3: CASSDGLAGGLEQFF; J: TRBJ2-1; size: -; V: TRBV2
CDR3: CASSPTSGGASSEQYF; J: TRBJ2-7; size: -; V: TRBV11-2
CDR3: CASSDLVNSPLHF; J: TRBJ1-6; size: -; V: TRBV6-4
CDR3: CASSSELGLYNEQFF; J: TRBJ2-1; size: -; V: TRBV27
CDR3: CATRGSNQPQHF; J: TRBJ1-5; size: -; V: TRBV10-3
CDR3: CASSLRDTGELFF; J: TRBJ2-2; size: few; V: TRBV5-1
CDR3: CASQMDRGRSPLHF; J: TRBJ1-6; size: -; V: TRBV6-4
CDR3: CATRGLSGNTIYF; J: TRBJ1-3; size: -; V: TRBV6-1
CDR3: CASSQDQGTPNQPQHF; J: TRBJ1-5; size: -; V: TRBV4-1
CDR3: CASSQSPLGGYTF; J: TRBJ1-2; size: -; V: TRBV16
CDR3: CASSLDSEQETQYF; J: TRBJ2-5; size: -; V: TRBV7-3
CDR3: CASSSTPGKNTEAFF; J: TRBJ1-1; size: once; V: TRBV11-1
CDR3: CASSPLAGADTQYF; J: TRBJ2-3; size: -; V: TRBV5-1
CDR3: CASSEHGGLTEAFF; J: TRBJ1-1; size: -; V: TRBV6-1
CDR3: CASSSKQGTDTQYF; J: TRBJ2-3; size: -; V: TRBV5-4
CDR3: CASSLVGGGFATNEKLFF; J: TRBJ1-4; size: -; V: TRBV11-2
CDR3: CASSLGQPANVLTF; J: TRBJ2-6; size: -; V: TRBV5-6
CDR3: CAISEGALGGEKLFF; J: TRBJ1-4; size: -; V: TRBV10-3
CDR3: CASSFGGTDTQYF; J: TRBJ2-3; size: -; V: TRBV5-8
CDR3: CASSLRGAKNIQYF; J: TRBJ2-4; size: few; V: TRBV7-9
CDR3: CSARGNEQYF; J: TRBJ2-7; size: -; V: TRBV20-1
CDR3: CASSPGTSDQTQYF; J: TRBJ2-5; size: many; V: TRBV19
CDR3: CASSAPTSGGQETQYF; J: TRBJ2-5; size: -; V: TRBV6-1
CDR3: CASSLDGRTGPGNIQYF; J: TRBJ2-4; size: many; V: TRBV4-1
CDR3: CASSYSAGRNGYTF; J: TRBJ1-2; size: -; V: TRBV6-5
CDR3: CASSSCTGVPYEQYF; J: TRBJ2-7; size: -; V: TRBV21-1
CDR3: CASRSRGYSNQPQHF; J: TRBJ1-5; size: few; V: TRBV6-4